A selection of T cell receptor beta chains follows, all from one sample in a study of blood T cell repertoires in COVID-19. TCRdb keeps only in-frame clones here, not all; method: immunoSEQ multiplex PCR. The data contain roughly 220,000 clones, more than 80% of them singletons. Specimen: PBMCs or T cells enriched from blood (not recorded which). The source of these receptors is a middle-aged woman with acute COVID-19. The CDR3 runs from the conserved cysteine through the conserved F or W. Each record gives: clone size, CDR3 length, J gene, V gene, D gene, CDR3 DNA, CDR3 protein. D genes are given only for firm matches. Clone size is given for some rows only: seen once, a few or many times, or a class if the clone is expanded.

>NA|16|TRBJ1-5|TRBV28|TRBD1
TGTGCCAGCAGGATTCGGTCAGGGGGTACGAATCAGCCCCAGCATTTT
CASRIRSGGTNQPQHF
>NA|14|TRBJ1-5|TRBV9|TRBD1
TGTGCCAGCAGCGTAGGACAGGGTAATCAGCCCCAGCATTTT
CASSVGQGNQPQHF
>once|14|TRBJ2-7|TRBV19|TRBD1
TGTGCCAGTAGTCAAACCGGGACAGGAGCCCGGCAGTACTTC
CASSQTGTGARQYF
>NA|15|TRBJ2-1|TRBV11-2|TRBD1
TGTGCCAGCAGACCCGGACAGGGATCCTACAATGAGCAGTTCTTC
CASRPGQGSYNEQFF
>NA|14|TRBJ1-1|TRBV19|TRBD1
TGTGCCAGTAGACAGGGGAATTGGAACACTGAAGCTTTCTTT
CASRQGNWNTEAFF
>NA|15|TRBJ1-2|TRBV3-1/TRBV3-2|NA
TGTGCCAGCAGCCAAGTGGGGGAGGTGAACTATGGCTACACCTTC
CASSQVGEVNYGYTF
>NA|17|TRBJ1-5|TRBV6-6|TRBD1
TGTGCCAGCAGTCCCTGGGGAACAGGGGGTCGCAATCAGCCCCAGCATTTT
CASSPWGTGGRNQPQHF
>NA|17|TRBJ2-3|TRBV4-1|TRBD1
TGCGCCAGCAGCCAAGATGGGACAGGGGGCGCAGGAGATACGCAGTATTTT
CASSQDGTGGAGDTQYF
>NA|11|TRBJ1-2|TRBV2|TRBD1
TGTGGGGCAGGGGGCTCGAAGAGCTACACCTTC
CGAGGSKSYTF
>NA|13|TRBJ1-1|TRBV6-5|NA
TGTGCCAGCAGTCCCCAATTGAACACTGAAGCTTTCTTT
CASSPQLNTEAFF
>NA|13|TRBJ1-2|TRBV9|NA
TGTGCCAGCAGCGGCGCTCCTGGGGCTGGCTACACCTTC
CASSGAPGAGYTF